One and the same sample provided the 4 T cell receptor beta chains below, sequenced in a study of vaccination effects on CD4 cells after COVID-19. Data came from immunoSEQ multiplex PCR; TCRdb stores just in-frame clones and leaves some out. The data show around 30,000 clones, with approximately 72% seen just once and around 12% held by the top ten. No cognate antigen is known for these TCRs. Expansion of antigen-specific CD4+ T cells with viral peptide pools was carried out by the ViraFEST assay before sequencing. Isolation of CD4+ T cells took place after approximately ten days of culture. Each participant was administered two doses of either the BNT162b2 or the mRNA-1273 vaccine. Material: CD4+ T cells from PBMCs cultured with HCoV-229E spike peptides, obtained after COVID-19 vaccination. Receptors were obtained from a human donor who received a COVID-19 vaccine.

The V and J genes are TRBV27 and TRBJ2-1, with a weak D call TRBD2 (6 bases). Trimming removed 3 bases at V and 2 bases at J, with 20 bases between. CDR3 length: 18 residues. Germline V gives CDR1 MNHEY, CDR2 SMNVEV (reference sequence). The CDR3 DNA is TGTGCCAGCAGTTTTGGTTCCGGGACTTATTACCCCTACAATGAGCAGTTCTTC. It encodes CASSFGSGTYYPYNEQFF.

This clone came up once. The chain links TRBV5-1 to TRBJ1-2; 8 nucleotides agree with TRBD1. The CDR3 has 15 amino acids. The ends lost 4 bases at V and 4 bases at J; junction bases unmatched: 9. Germline values: CDR1 SGHRS, CDR2 YFSETQ. The CDR3 DNA is TGCGCCAGCAGCCCACAGACAGGGGTCCCCTATGGCTACACCTTC. Its translation is CASSPQTGVPYGYTF. The full variable domain, in which reference TRBV5-1 and TRBJ1-2 provide the parts outside the CDR3, is KAGVTQTPRYLIKTRGQQVTLSCSPISGHRSVSWYQQTPGQGLQFLFEYFSETQRNKGNFPGRFSGRQFSNSRSEMNVSTLELGDSALYLCASSPQTGVPYGYTFGSGTRLTVV.

The V gene is TRBV14, the J gene TRBJ1-2; D is undetermined. The V gene lost 4 bases and the J gene lost 7 bases, with 13 bases spanning the gap. The CDR3 covers 13 residues. Germline V gives CDR1 SGHDN, CDR2 FVKESK. The CDR3 DNA reads as TGTGCCAGCAGCCTCATCCCGGGGAGTGGCTACACCTTC. Translation: CASSLIPGSGYTF.

This chain uses TRBV5-6 with TRBJ1-2; weak D call: TRBD1 (6 bases). Germline loops: CDR1 SGHDT, CDR2 YYEEEE. The CDR3 covers 15 residues. V was clipped by 0 bases and J by 4 bases, with 13 bases between them. CDR3: CASSLGDTELYGYTF. The CDR3 nucleotides are TGTGCCAGCAGCTTGGGGGACACAGAACTCTATGGCTACACCTTC. Variable domain in full (rest from reference TRBV5-6 and TRBJ1-2): DAGVTQSPTHLIKTRGQQVTLRCSPKSGHDTVSWYQQALGQGPQFIFQYYEEEERQRGNFPDRFSGHQFPNYSSELNVNALLLGDSALYLCASSLGDTELYGYTFGSGTRLTVV.